This TCR beta chain was profiled in a study of T cells in Graves' hyperthyroidism and ophthalmopathy. Study findings and constraints: Most thyroid clonotypes expanded above 0.001 were also detected in blood.

V was cut by 0 bases and J by 7 bases, with 16 bases left in between. The germline gives CDR1 LNHNV, CDR2 YYDKDF (reference sequence). This CDR3 comprises 15 residues. With respect to this clonotype: The antigen remains undetermined.

Patients between 18 and 65 years old had hyperthyroidism, newly diagnosed and lasting under 2 months. Orbital computed tomography and thyroid ultrasound, together with serum TRAb and thyroxine and clinical symptoms, were used for diagnoses. RNA transcripts provided the source from which TCR beta CDR3 regions were amplified. The HTBI primer set drove a first-round RT-PCR of the TCR CDR3. TCRdb ran MiXCR on the multiplex PCR reads and lists one entry per CDR3 protein. Here the sample spans around 580,000 distinct CDR3 sequences, roughly 50% being singletons. The clonotype originates from a woman aged 18 to 35 with Graves' hyperthyroidism. The sample comprised peripheral blood or thyroid tissue (not recorded which). This chain uses TRBV15 with TRBJ2-7; a weak D match, TRBD2 (6 bases). The CDR3 reads CATSRDRWRGGEQYF. In DNA, the CDR3 is TGTGCCACCAGCAGAGATCGATGGAGGGGTGGGGAGCAGTACTTC.